This T cell receptor beta chain comes out of a study of control samples from healthy donors and cancer patients. TCRdb keeps only in-frame clones here, not all; method: immunoSEQ multiplex PCR. This table holds around 250,000 clones, almost 85% found once. The CDR3 consists of 13 residues. Germline CDR1 reads LNHNV; CDR2 reads YYDKDF (reference sequence). V was cut by 0 bases and J by 7 bases, with 9 bases left in between. The sequencing input was PBMCs. This sequence joins TRBV15 and TRBJ1-1; D remains ambiguous. The clonotype comes from a woman between 55 and 75 years old with lung cancer. CDR3 coding DNA: TGTGCCACCAGCAGAGATATTGGGAGTGAAGCTTTCTTT. This gives the protein CATSRDIGSEAFF.